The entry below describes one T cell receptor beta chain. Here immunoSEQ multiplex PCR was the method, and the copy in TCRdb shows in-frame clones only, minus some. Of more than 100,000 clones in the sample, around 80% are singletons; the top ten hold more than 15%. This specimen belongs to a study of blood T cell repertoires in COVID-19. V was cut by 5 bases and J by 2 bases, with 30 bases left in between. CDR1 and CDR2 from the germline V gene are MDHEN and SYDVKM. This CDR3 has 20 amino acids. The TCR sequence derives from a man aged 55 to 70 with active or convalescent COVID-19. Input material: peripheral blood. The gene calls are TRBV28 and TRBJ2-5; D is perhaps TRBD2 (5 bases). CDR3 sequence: CASSTREPITIIRGQETQYF. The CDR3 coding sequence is TGTGCCAGCAGTACCCGCGAACCTATTACTATAATACGCGGGCAAGAGACCCAGTACTTC.